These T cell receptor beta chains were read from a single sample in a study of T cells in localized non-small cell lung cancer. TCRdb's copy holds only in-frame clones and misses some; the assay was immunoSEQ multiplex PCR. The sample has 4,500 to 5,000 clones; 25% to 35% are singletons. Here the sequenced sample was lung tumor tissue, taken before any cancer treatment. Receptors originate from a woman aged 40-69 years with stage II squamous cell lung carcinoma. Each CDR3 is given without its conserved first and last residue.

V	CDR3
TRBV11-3	ASSLETGRNEKLF
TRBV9	ASSAPSTGTDTQY
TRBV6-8	ASTQGGRVTEAF
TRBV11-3	ASRNTLANYGYT
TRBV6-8	ASSYSGPTGELF
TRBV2	ASRYGGLLDEQF
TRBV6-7	ASSSLAGDNEQY
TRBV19	ASSPGQGIGYT
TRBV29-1	SVVGTSGQGGTEAF
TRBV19	ASSITRNSPLH
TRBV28	ASSEKTGLGDNEQF
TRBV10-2	ASSPGARETQY
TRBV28	ASSPTGTALDIQY
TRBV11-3	ASTPHRGRTNNEQF
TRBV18	ASSPNRISYEQY
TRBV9	ASRTEVNGELF
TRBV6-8	ASSEATGLIKGTEAF
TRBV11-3	ASSEYTSSYEQY
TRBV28	ASEPGSSYNEQF
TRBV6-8	ASSLAGDYEQY
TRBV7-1	ATNIEGSDEQY
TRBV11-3	ASSLAGGARVQVD
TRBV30	AWSVRSGLAGGLGVDEQF
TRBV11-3	ASSFGGSSGANVLT
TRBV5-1	ASSQVKGSNQPQH
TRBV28	ASSLGRGFNYGYT
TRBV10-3	ASTRGGRTGELF
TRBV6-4	ASSASTSGNGEQF
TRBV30	AWSASLQNIEAF
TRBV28	ASRSGLAVYEQY
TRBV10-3	AISEIGANTEAF
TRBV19	AIPQAGETKNIQY
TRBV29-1	SAQGGGRSGNTIY
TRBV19	ASSMGGRNIYEQF
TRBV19	ASNSRDRGRRNTGELF
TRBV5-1	ASSLSGGLAYNEQF
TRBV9	ASSRDSNSYEQY
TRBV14	ASSQLSGTNTGELF
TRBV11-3	ASSLDGEESEQY
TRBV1	TSSQDPDQPSNTDTQY
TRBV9	ASSVNLKAEQF
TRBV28	ASSLLGGTEAF
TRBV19	ASSINRGETQY
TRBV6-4	AIGKVNEQF
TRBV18	ASSPETGTRGEQY
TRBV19	ATKVFSGLENTGELF
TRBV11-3	ASSSGAGIYNEQF
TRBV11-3	ASSPTDGPNQPQH